Listed here is a single T cell receptor beta chain. The data are from a study of blood T cell repertoires in COVID-19. Germline V gene lookup returns CDR1 LNHDA and CDR2 SQIVND (reference sequence). This CDR3 is 15 amino acids long. The V end was cut by 0 bases, the J end by 4 bases, with 11 bases between. The repertoire was sequenced with immunoSEQ multiplex PCR; TCRdb's copy has only in-frame clones and lacks some. Of roughly 110,000 clones in the sample, about 85% are singletons; the top ten hold roughly an eighth. The chain recombines TRBV19 with TRBJ2-3, with D possibly matching TRBD2 (6 bases). This sequence originates from a human donor in a cohort sampled during active COVID-19. Sequenced input: peripheral blood. CDR3 sequence: CASSIDLGGADTQYF. Here the CDR3 DNA reads TGTGCCAGTAGTATAGATCTGGGGGGTGCAGATACGCAGTATTTT.